This TCR beta chain stems from a study of PD-L1 blockade in urothelial cancer. Study summary: Each participant's history included 0 to 3 prior chemotherapy regimens. Blood was subjected to analysis at 3 weeks (second dose) and 6 weeks following treatment start.

This CDR3 region has 15 residues. Germline values: CDR1 MDHEN, CDR2 SYDVKM. Trimming shortened V by 6 bases and J by 4 bases, and 19 bases separated the two germline ends. This clone was picked up one time. Assay used: immunoSEQ multiplex PCR; TCRdb lists only in-frame clones, some missing. Found here are fewer than 45,000 clones, approximately 82% of them singletons; the top ten hold roughly 3.1%. The chain carries TRBV28 and TRBJ2-7; D possibly corresponds to TRBD2 (6 bases). The sample was PBMCs, taken around atezolizumab (anti-PD-L1) treatment. The TCR was taken from a man aged 65 to 85 with urothelial cancer. Here the CDR3 reads CASSLPGTGGYEQYF. The CDR3 nucleotides read TGTGCCAGCAGCCTCCCCGGGACCGGAGGGTACGAGCAGTACTTC. Complete variable domain (other parts from reference TRBV28 and TRBJ2-7): DVKVTQSSRYLVKRTGEKVFLECVQDMDHENMFWYRQDPGLGLRLIYFSYDVKMKEKGDIPEGYSVSREKKERFSLILESASTNQTSMYLCASSLPGTGGYEQYFGPGTRLTVT.